This passage covers 32 T cell receptor beta chains from one sample sequenced in a study of regulatory T cells in long-lasting Graves disease. Time point meaning: newly diagnosed GD, antithyroid drugs for less than 3 months. Preparation of the TCR library used RNA extracted from PBMCs. Both iRepertoire HTBI primers and Arm-PCR of CDR3 regions were used to build the TCR beta libraries. TCRdb called the multiplex PCR reads again in MiXCR, with one record for every CDR3 protein. The table records about 540,000 distinct CDR3 sequences, roughly 12% of them present only once. The data also belong to a second study, concerning T cells in Graves' hyperthyroidism and ophthalmopathy.

The input for sequencing was peripheral blood mononuclear cells (PBMCs), taken at new diagnosis, from a patient treated with antithyroid drugs. Receptors were obtained from a man under 40 with Graves disease.

The chain recombines TRBV19 with TRBJ1-3, with 7 bases lining up with TRBD1. The CDR3 is 15 amino acids. V trimming: 11 bases; J trimming: 0 bases; junction bases outside the gene matches: 10. Per the germline V gene, CDR1 is LNHDA and CDR2 is SQIVND (reference sequence). CDR3 loop: CACNAGGHSGNTIYF. The CDR3, as DNA: TGTGCCTGCAACGCAGGGGGGCACTCTGGAAACACCATATATTTT.

This clonotype has ten or more counts. This chain links TRBV20-1 with TRBJ2-3; the D is unclear. This CDR3 comprises 11 residues. From germline, CDR1 is DFQATT and CDR2 SNEGSKA (reference sequence). V lost 3 bases, J lost 6 bases, and 7 bases lay in between. CDR3 sequence: CSASLMDTQYF. CDR3 DNA sequence: TGCAGTGCTAGCCTTATGGATACGCAGTATTTT.

The rearrangement joins TRBV29-1 to TRBJ1-2, with D unresolved. CDR1 SQVTM and CDR2 ANQGSEA come from the germline V gene. Between the trimmed V and J ends, which lost 5 bases and 2 bases, there was a span of 9 bases. The CDR3 consists of 12 residues. This CDR3 reads CSVLERNYGYTF. The CDR3 region has the DNA TGCAGCGTTCTCGAGCGGAACTATGGCTACACCTTC.

Comments on this clonotype: This may be a read error, as it is one base from a much larger clone. The V gene is TRBV7-2, the J gene TRBJ2-7, with TRBD2 identical over 7 bases. CDR1 is SGHTA, CDR2 FQGNSA, per germline. This CDR3 comprises 14 residues. After removal of 6 bases from V and 5 bases from J, the junction contained 10 bases not matched to a gene. The CDR3 loop is CASRPGAGRDEQYF. The DNA for the CDR3 is TGTGCCAGCAGACCCGGGGCAGGGAGGGACGAGCAGTACTTC. Complete variable domain (other parts from reference TRBV7-2 and TRBJ2-7): GAGVSQSPSNKVTEKGKDVELRCDPISGHTALYWYRQSLGQGLEFLIYFQGNSAPDKSGLPSDRFSAERTGGSVSTLTIQRTQQEDSAVYLCASRPGAGRDEQYFGPGTRLTVT.

A word on this clonotype: A single base separates this from a much larger clone, so it may be a read error. This rearrangement joins TRBV12-5 to TRBJ2-3, with TRBD2 as a possible D gene (5 bases). The germline V gene encodes CDR1 LGHNT and CDR2 FRNRAP. The ends were cut back, 4 bases at V and 4 bases at J, with 15 bases in the middle. The CDR3 loop spans 15 amino acids. The CDR3 DNA follows: TGTGCTAGTGGTTCAGGCAGGACTCTCGCAGATACGCAGTATTTT. Translating it yields CASGSGRTLADTQYF.

Turning to this clonotype: This may stem from a read error, because a much larger clone lies one nucleotide away. The chain recombines TRBV7-8 with TRBJ1-2; TRBD1 matches at 8 bases. CDR1 and CDR2 from the germline V gene are SGHVS and FQNEAQ. The junction had 9 bases not matched to a gene; V was cut back by 6 bases and J by 6 bases. This CDR3 has 14 residues. CDR3 bases: TGTGCCAGCAGGGAGGACAGGGACTCCCATGGCTACACCTTC. Amino acid sequence: CASREDRDSHGYTF.

Comment on this clonotype: A much larger clone sits a single nucleotide away, making a read error possible. V usage is TRBV7-9 and J usage is TRBJ2-7; D remains ambiguous. The length of the CDR3 is 15 residues. V was clipped by 5 bases and J by 7 bases, with 21 bases between them. Germline V lookup: CDR1 SEHNR, CDR2 FQNEAQ (reference sequence). This CDR3 is CASSHLEGMNNEQYF. The CDR3 DNA is TGTGCCAGCAGCCACCTCGAAGGCATGAACAATGAGCAGTACTTC.

This chain links TRBV29-1 with TRBJ2-2, with TRBD1 identical over 10 bases. Germline V gene lookup returns CDR1 SQVTM and CDR2 ANQGSEA. The trim removed 5 bases at V and 6 bases at J, leaving 12 bases unmatched. CDR3 length equals 16 residues. This chain's CDR3 is CSVYGETGGAAGELFF. CDR3 DNA: TGCAGCGTTTATGGGGAGACAGGGGGCGCGGCCGGGGAGCTGTTTTTT.

The rearrangement links TRBV2 to TRBJ2-2, with 8 bases fitting TRBD2. The CDR3 is 14 residues long. V lost 6 bases, J lost 6 bases, and 6 bases stayed unmatched. CDR1 SNHLY and CDR2 FYNNEI come from the germline V gene. CDR3 DNA sequence: TGTGCCAGCAGGACGGGACTAGGGTCCGGGGAGCTGTTTTTT. Protein sequence: CASRTGLGSGELFF.

This clonotype was picked up many times. The gene calls are TRBV29-1 and TRBJ2-7; D unclear. Germline V gene data show CDR1 as SQVTM and CDR2 as ANQGSEA. Trimming removed 0 bases from V and 0 bases from J, with 3 bases in between. CDR3 length equals 12 residues. The CDR3 sequence is CSVEDASYEQYF. The CDR3 bases are TGCAGCGTTGAAGATGCCTCCTACGAGCAGTACTTC.

The chain couples TRBV9 to TRBJ2-7; D assignment may be TRBD1 or TRBD2 (5 bases each). From germline, CDR1 is SGDLS and CDR2 YYNGEE. CDR3 length: 14 residues. The V end was cut by 4 bases, the J end by 6 bases, with 17 bases between. CDR3 protein: CASSLEEGACEQYF. DNA of the CDR3: TGTGCCAGCAGCCTGGAGGAAGGGGCTTGCGAGCAGTACTTC. Variable domain in full (rest from reference TRBV9 and TRBJ2-7): DSGVTQTPKHLITATGQRVTLRCSPRSGDLSVYWYQQSLDQGLQFLIQYYNGEERAKGNILERFSAQQFPDLHSELNLSSLELGDSALYFCASSLEEGACEQYFGPGTRLTVT.

This clonotype has a handful of counts. The V and J genes are TRBV6-5 and TRBJ1-4, with a possible D match to TRBD1 (6 bases). The germline V gene has CDR1 MNHEY and CDR2 SVGAGI. V was trimmed by 0 bases and J by 5 bases, leaving 10 bases between them. CDR3 length: 15 residues. The CDR3 nucleotides are TGTGCCAGCAGTTACTCTAGCGGACAGAATGAAAAACTGTTTTTT. Translating gives CASSYSSGQNEKLFF.

This clonotype was counted between two and nine times. The chain uses TRBV3-1 and TRBJ2-3; maybe TRBD2 (6 bases). Germline CDR1 is LGHDT and CDR2 is YNNKEL (reference sequence). This CDR3 region has 13 residues. V was trimmed by 4 bases and J by 5 bases, leaving 10 bases between them. CDR3 nucleotide sequence: TGTGCCAGCAGCCGGGAGGTCGAAGATACGCAGTATTTT. Residues: CASSREVEDTQYF.

Only a few counts were recorded for this clonotype. The V gene is TRBV29-1, the J gene TRBJ2-1; 13 nucleotides match TRBD2. The tail of the sequence fits TRBJ2-5 better, so the J call may be wrong. Germline-derived CDR1 and CDR2 are SQVTM and ANQGSEA. The CDR3 is 14 amino acids. DNA of the CDR3: TGCAGCGTTCCGGGACTAGCGGGACGGGAGACCCAGTACTTC. Translating it yields CSVPGLAGRETQYF.

This clonotype has at least ten counts. The genes are TRBV7-9 and TRBJ1-2; tentatively, D is TRBD1 (6 bases). V was trimmed by 0 bases and J by 4 bases, leaving 12 bases between them. Germline loops: CDR1 SEHNR, CDR2 FQNEAQ (reference sequence). This CDR3 spans 15 amino acids. DNA for the CDR3: TGTGCCAGCAGCTTAGCGCGGGGGCAGACCTATGGCTACACCTTC. This gives the protein CASSLARGQTYGYTF.

This clonotype was recorded many times. The chain is built from TRBV10-3 and TRBJ2-7, with D perhaps TRBD2 (7 bases). The ends were cut back, 6 bases at V and 1 base at J, with 16 bases in the middle. This CDR3 region has 15 residues. Looked up from germline, CDR1 is ENHRY and CDR2 is SYGVKD. CDR3 sequence reads: CAIRPYREGSYEQYF. Written as DNA, the CDR3 is TGTGCCATCAGACCGTACAGGGAGGGTTCCTACGAGCAGTACTTC.

The chain employs TRBV7-9 and TRBJ2-5; no reliable D call. Trimming cost V 4 bases and J 4 bases, with 13 bases left between them. The length of the CDR3 is 14 residues. In germline, CDR1 is SEHNR, CDR2 FQNEAQ (reference sequence). CDR3 in amino acids: CASSWAGSGETQYF. The CDR3 nucleotides are TGTGCCAGCAGCTGGGCCGGATCCGGAGAGACCCAGTACTTC.

In this sample, this clonotype turned up many times. The V and J genes are TRBV12-3 or TRBV12-4 and TRBJ2-4; D uncertain. The CDR3 extends over 13 amino acids. The V end lost 4 bases, the J end lost 0 bases, and 4 bases lay between the germline ends. This CDR3 is CASSSLAKNIQYF. The CDR3 DNA reads TGTGCCAGCAGTTCCCTAGCCAAAAACATTCAGTACTTC.

The V and J genes are TRBV11-2 and TRBJ2-3; TRBD2 matches at 10 bases. Trimming took 4 bases from V and 2 from J; bases not matched to a gene: 6. CDR1 and CDR2 (germline): SGHAT, FQNNGV. The CDR3 has 16 amino acids. The CDR3 here is CASSSTSGTNTDTQYF. CDR3 nucleotide sequence: TGTGCCAGCAGCTCAACTAGCGGGACAAACACAGATACGCAGTATTTT.

This clonotype was counted only a few times. CDR3 bases: TGTGCCAGCAGTTACATCGGACAGGCGGTCTCTTTTTTTTCTGGCTACACCTTC. This sequence encodes CASSYIGQAVSFFSGYTF. The chain has TRBV6-2 or TRBV6-3 and TRBJ1-2, with 7 nucleotides matching TRBD1. The trim removed 2 bases at V and 7 bases at J, leaving 19 bases unmatched. Germline assignment: CDR1 MNHEY and CDR2 SVGEGT. The CDR3 loop spans 18 amino acids.

The V call is TRBV4-1, the J call TRBJ1-5; no clear D. CDR1 and CDR2 (germline): MGHRA, YSYEKL. The CDR3 runs to 14 residues. V gave up 2 bases and J gave up 3 bases, with 8 bases separating them. CDR3 protein: CASSQYAHNQPQHF. CDR3 DNA sequence: TGCGCCAGCAGCCAATACGCCCACAATCAGCCCCAGCATTTT.

This rearrangement joins TRBV6-1 to TRBJ2-3; D is perhaps TRBD2 (6 bases). CDR3 size: 14 residues. V lost 3 bases to trimming and J lost 5 bases, with 12 bases between them. CDR1 is MNHNS and CDR2 is SASEGT in the germline V gene. The CDR3 coding sequence is TGTGCCAGCAGTGAGGCGGGACGGGGAGATACGCAGTATTTT. It specifies CASSEAGRGDTQYF.

This clonotype showed up many times. V gene TRBV11-3 combines with J gene TRBJ2-3; D is ambiguous. This CDR3 has 14 residues. The ends were cut back, 0 bases at V and 3 bases at J, with 7 bases in the middle. Germline loops: CDR1 SGHNT, CDR2 YENEEA. The CDR3 DNA reads TGTGCCAGCAGCTTAGACCAGATAACAGATACGCAGTATTTT. Protein sequence: CASSLDQITDTQYF.

This clonotype was recorded at least ten times. The chain links TRBV12-3 or TRBV12-4 to TRBJ1-2; 7 positions agree with TRBD1. Unmatched junction bases numbered 15, after V lost 6 bases and J lost 5 bases. The CDR3 runs 16 residues. The CDR3 nucleotides are TGTGCCAGCAGCCCGGAAATTAGGGGGCGGAGGTATGGCTACACCTTC. It yields the protein CASSPEIRGRRYGYTF.

This clonotype was counted between two and nine times. V and J are TRBV29-1 and TRBJ2-7; no clear D gene. V was pared by 0 bases and J by 6 bases, with 24 bases between. Germline values: CDR1 SQVTM, CDR2 ANQGSEA. This CDR3 is built from 17 residues. CDR3 loop: CSVEDLRGRETMCEQYF. DNA for the CDR3: TGCAGCGTTGAAGATCTTAGAGGTAGAGAGACAATGTGCGAGCAGTACTTC.

The chain couples TRBV28 to TRBJ1-3; D might be TRBD1 (5 bases). From germline, CDR1 is MDHEN and CDR2 SYDVKM. The CDR3 runs 14 residues. With 4 bases removed from V and 4 bases from J, the gap between germline ends came to 11 bases. In nucleotides, the CDR3 is TGTGCCAGCAGTTCGGGGTGGGACGGAAACACCATATATTTT. Translated: CASSSGWDGNTIYF. Full variable domain (remainder filled in from reference TRBV28 and TRBJ1-3): DVKVTQSSRYLVKRTGEKVFLECVQDMDHENMFWYRQDPGLGLRLIYFSYDVKMKEKGDIPEGYSVSREKKERFSLILESASTNQTSMYLCASSSGWDGNTIYFGEGSWLTVV.

This clonotype came up a few times. The rearrangement links TRBV24-1 to TRBJ2-2; D gene uncertain. Germline CDR1 and CDR2: KGHDR and SFDVKD. The CDR3 length is 15 residues. Trimming cost V 7 bases and J 6 bases, with 17 bases left between them. The CDR3, as DNA: TGTGCCACCAGCCAGGCACGGTTTCCGCCCGGGGAGCTGTTTTTT. It codes for CATSQARFPPGELFF.

The chain employs TRBV7-9 and TRBJ2-5; the match to TRBD2 covers 7 bases. The J segment lost 5 bases and the V segment lost 2 bases, leaving 8 bases of the junction unmatched. The CDR3 loop spans 15 amino acids. CDR1 is SEHNR, CDR2 FQNEAQ, per germline (reference sequence). The CDR3 DNA sequence: TGTGCCAGCAGCTTATCCCGGTCCGGGGGGGAGACCCAGTACTTC. Amino acids: CASSLSRSGGETQYF.

This chain joins TRBV6-2 or TRBV6-3 and TRBJ2-5, with unresolved D. Germline assignment: CDR1 MNHEY and CDR2 SVGEGT. The CDR3 totals 14 residues. Trimming shortened V by 0 bases and J by 0 bases, and 5 bases separated the two germline ends. CDR3 nucleotides: TGTGCCAGCAGTTACTCTGCCTACCAAGAGACCCAGTACTTC. Translated, it gives CASSYSAYQETQYF.

The chain carries TRBV29-1 and TRBJ2-3, with 12 nucleotides matching TRBD2. CDR1 and CDR2 from the germline V gene are SQVTM and ANQGSEA. This CDR3 spans 13 amino acids. In DNA, the CDR3 is TGCAGGGTAGGGACTAGCGGGACAGATACGCAGTATTTT. This codes for CRVGTSGTDTQYF.

The rearrangement uses TRBV14 and TRBJ2-2; no clear D. V dropped 2 bases and J dropped 6 bases, with 13 bases sitting between them. Germline V lookup: CDR1 SGHDN, CDR2 FVKESK. The CDR3 contains 15 residues. CDR3 coding DNA: TGTGCCAGCAGCCAAAAGAGGAATGTCCCCGGGGAGCTGTTTTTT. This translates into CASSQKRNVPGELFF.

This clonotype showed up many times. The V and J genes are TRBV12-3 or TRBV12-4 and TRBJ1-4; 10 bases map to TRBD1. The junction had 17 bases not matched to a gene; V was cut back by 7 bases and J by 3 bases. This CDR3 is 19 amino acids long. In nucleotides, the CDR3 is TGTGCCAGCACTGGCCCCGGGACAGGGGTGGGTAAAGCTAATGAAAAACTGTTTTTT. It encodes CASTGPGTGVGKANEKLFF.